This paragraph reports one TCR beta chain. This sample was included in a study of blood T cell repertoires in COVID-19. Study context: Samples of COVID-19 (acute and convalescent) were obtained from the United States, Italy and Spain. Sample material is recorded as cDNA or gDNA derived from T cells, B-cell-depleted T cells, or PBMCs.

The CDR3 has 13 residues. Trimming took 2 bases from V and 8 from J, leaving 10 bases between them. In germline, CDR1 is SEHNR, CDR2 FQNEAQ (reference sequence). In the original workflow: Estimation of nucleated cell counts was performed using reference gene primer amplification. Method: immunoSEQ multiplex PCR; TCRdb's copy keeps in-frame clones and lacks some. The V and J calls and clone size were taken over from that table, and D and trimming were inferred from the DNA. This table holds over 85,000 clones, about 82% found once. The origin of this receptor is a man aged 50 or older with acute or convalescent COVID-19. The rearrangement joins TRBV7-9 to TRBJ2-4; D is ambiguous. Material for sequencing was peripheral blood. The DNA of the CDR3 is TGTGCCAGCAGCTTAACCGAGGCGGACATTCAGTACTTC. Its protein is CASSLTEADIQYF.